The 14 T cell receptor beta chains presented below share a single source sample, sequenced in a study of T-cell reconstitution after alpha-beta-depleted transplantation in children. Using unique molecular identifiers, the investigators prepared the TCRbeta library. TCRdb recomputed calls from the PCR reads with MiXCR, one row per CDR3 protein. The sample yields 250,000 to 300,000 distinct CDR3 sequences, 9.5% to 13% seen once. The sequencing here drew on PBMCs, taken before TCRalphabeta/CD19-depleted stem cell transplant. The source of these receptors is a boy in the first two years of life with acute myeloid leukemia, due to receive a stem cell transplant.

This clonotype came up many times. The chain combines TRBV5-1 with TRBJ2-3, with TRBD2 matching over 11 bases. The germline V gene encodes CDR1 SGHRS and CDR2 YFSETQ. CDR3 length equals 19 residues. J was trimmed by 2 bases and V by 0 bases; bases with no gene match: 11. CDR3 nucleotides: TGCGCCAGCAGCTTGGCGCCCCAGGGTAGCGGGAGGGCCACAGATACGCAGTATTTT. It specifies CASSLAPQGSGRATDTQYF.

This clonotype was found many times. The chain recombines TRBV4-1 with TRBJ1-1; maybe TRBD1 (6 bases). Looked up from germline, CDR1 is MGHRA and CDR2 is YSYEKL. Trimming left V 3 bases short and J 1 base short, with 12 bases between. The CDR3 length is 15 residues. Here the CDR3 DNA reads TGCGCCAGCAGCCACGCGGGGGCCCCGAACACTGAAGCTTTCTTT. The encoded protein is CASSHAGAPNTEAFF.

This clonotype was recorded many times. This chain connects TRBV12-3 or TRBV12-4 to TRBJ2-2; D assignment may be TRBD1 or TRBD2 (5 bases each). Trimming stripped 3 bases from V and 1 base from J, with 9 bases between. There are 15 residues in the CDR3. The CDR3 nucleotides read TGTGCCAGCAGTTTTGGGACCAAGAACACCGGGGAGCTGTTTTTT. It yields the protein CASSFGTKNTGELFF.

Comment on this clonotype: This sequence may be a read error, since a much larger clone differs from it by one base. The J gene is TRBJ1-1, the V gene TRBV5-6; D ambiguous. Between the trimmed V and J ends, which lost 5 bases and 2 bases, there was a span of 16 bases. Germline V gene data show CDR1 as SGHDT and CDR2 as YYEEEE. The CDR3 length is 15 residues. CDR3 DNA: TGTGCCAGCAGGAAGCCCGGGATCGACAACACTGAAGCTTTCTTT. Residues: CASRKPGIDNTEAFF.

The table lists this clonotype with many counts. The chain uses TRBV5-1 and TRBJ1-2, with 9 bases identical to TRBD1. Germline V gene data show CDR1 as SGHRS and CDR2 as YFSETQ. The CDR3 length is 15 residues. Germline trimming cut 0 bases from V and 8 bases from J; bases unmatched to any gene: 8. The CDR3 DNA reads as TGCGCCAGCAGCTTGGCCCCACAGGGGGCGCGCGGCTACACCTTC. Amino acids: CASSLAPQGARGYTF. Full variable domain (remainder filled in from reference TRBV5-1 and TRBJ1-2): KAGVTQTPRYLIKTRGQQVTLSCSPISGHRSVSWYQQTPGQGLQFLFEYFSETQRNKGNFPGRFSGRQFSNSRSEMNVSTLELGDSALYLCASSLAPQGARGYTFGSGTRLTVV.

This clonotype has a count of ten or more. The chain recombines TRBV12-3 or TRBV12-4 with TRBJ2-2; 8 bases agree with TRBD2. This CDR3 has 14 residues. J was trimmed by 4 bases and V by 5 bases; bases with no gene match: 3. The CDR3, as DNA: TGTGCCAGCAGTCGAGCGGGAGCCACCGGGGAGCTGTTTTTT. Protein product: CASSRAGATGELFF.

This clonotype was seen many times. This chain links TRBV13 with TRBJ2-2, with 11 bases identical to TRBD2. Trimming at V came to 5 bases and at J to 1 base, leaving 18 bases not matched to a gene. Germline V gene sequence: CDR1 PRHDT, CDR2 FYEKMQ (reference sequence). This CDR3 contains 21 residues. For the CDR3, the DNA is TGTGCCAGCAGCCCACTTCACACAGCCGGGACTAGCGGAGAGAACACCGGGGAGCTGTTTTTT. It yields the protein CASSPLHTAGTSGENTGELFF.

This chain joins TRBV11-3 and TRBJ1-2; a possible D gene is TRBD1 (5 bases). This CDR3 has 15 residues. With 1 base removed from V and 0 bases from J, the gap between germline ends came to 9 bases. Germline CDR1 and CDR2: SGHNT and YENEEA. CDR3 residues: CASSLAGPPNYGYTF. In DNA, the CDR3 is TGTGCCAGCAGCTTAGCGGGACCTCCTAACTATGGCTACACCTTC.

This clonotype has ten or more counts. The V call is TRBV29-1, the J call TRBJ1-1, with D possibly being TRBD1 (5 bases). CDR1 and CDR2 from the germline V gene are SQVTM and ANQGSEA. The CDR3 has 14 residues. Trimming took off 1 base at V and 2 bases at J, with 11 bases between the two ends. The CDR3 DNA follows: TGCAGCGTTGAAGGACTCAGGGCCAACACTGAAGCTTTCTTT. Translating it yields CSVEGLRANTEAFF.

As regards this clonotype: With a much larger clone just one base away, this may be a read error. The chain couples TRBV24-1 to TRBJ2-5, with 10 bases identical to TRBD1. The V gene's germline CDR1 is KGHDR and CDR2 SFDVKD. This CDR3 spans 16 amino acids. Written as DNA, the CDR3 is TGTGCCTCCAGTGCCCCCCGGACAGGGGGACAAGAGACCCAGTACTTC. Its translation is CASSAPRTGGQETQYF.

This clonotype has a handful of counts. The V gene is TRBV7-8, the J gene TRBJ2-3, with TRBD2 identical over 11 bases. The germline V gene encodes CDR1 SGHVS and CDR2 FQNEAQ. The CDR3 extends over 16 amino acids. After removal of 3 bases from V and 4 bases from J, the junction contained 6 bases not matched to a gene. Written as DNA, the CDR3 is TGTGCCAGCAGCTTTAGTAGCGGGAGGGCCGCAGATACGCAGTATTTT. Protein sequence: CASSFSSGRAADTQYF.

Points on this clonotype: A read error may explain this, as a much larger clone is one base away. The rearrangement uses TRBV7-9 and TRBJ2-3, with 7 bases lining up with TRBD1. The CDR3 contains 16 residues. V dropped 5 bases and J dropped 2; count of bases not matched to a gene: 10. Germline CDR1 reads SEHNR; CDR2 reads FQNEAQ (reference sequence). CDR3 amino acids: CASSRDSLGPTDTQYF. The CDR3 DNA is TGTGCCAGCAGCCGGGACAGTTTGGGGCCCACAGATACGCAGTATTTT.

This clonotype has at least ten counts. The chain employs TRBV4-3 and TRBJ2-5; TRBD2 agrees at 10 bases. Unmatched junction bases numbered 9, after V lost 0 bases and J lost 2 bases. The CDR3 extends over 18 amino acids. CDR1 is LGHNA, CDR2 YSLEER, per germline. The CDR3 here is CASSQDQGIAGGQETQYF. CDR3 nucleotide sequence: TGCGCCAGCAGCCAAGATCAGGGGATAGCGGGAGGTCAAGAGACCCAGTACTTC.

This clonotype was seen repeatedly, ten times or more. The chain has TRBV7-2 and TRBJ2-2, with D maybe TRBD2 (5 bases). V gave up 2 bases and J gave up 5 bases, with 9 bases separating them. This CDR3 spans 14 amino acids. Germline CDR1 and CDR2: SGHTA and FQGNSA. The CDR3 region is CASSLLAFTGELFF. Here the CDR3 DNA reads TGTGCCAGCAGCTTACTAGCTTTTACCGGGGAGCTGTTTTTT.